The 18 T cell receptor beta chains listed next were all sequenced from one sample in a study of T cells in Graves' hyperthyroidism and ophthalmopathy (dated by TCRdb to between 2018 and 2021). The protocol used for the library was multiplex PCR. Reads for this sample came from an Illumina HiSeq 2000. Amplification of TCR beta CDR3 regions was carried out from RNA transcripts. For the first round of RT-PCR on the TCR CDR3, the HTBI primer set was used together with the Qiagen OneStep RT-PCR kit. TCRdb itself trimmed the public reads at Q25 with fastp, ran MiXCR and retained productive beta chains. All rows with the same CDR3 protein become a single entry with the most common DNA and genes. In this sample the table shows under 400,000 distinct CDR3 sequences, about a sixth of which occur a single time. The ten biggest clones cover 28% of the sample. Specimen: blood. These receptors were obtained from a woman between 18 and 30 years old with Graves' hyperthyroidism that later progressed to Graves' ophthalmopathy.

V and J are TRBV7-2 and TRBJ2-4; D may correspond to TRBD1 or TRBD2 (5 bases each). Germline assignment: CDR1 SGHTA and CDR2 FQGNSA. The CDR3 is 17 residues long. Trimming stripped 5 bases from V and 0 bases from J, with 17 bases between. CDR3: CASSQGEGEGAKNIQYF. The CDR3, as DNA: TGTGCCAGCAGCCAGGGAGAAGGTGAGGGAGCCAAAAACATTCAGTACTTC.

A few counts support this clonotype. The rearrangement links TRBV5-4 to TRBJ2-5; 10 bases agree with TRBD2. The CDR3 has 14 residues. In germline, CDR1 is SGHNT, CDR2 YYREEE (reference sequence). V lost 0 bases to trimming and J lost 9 bases; unmatched junction nucleotides: 5. CDR3 coding DNA: TGTGCCAGCAGCTTGGCCACTAGCGGGACAGCCCAGTACTTC. Encoded protein: CASSLATSGTAQYF. The full variable domain, with the rest looked up from reference TRBV5-4 and TRBJ2-5, is ETGVTQSPTHLIKTRGQQVTLRCSSQSGHNTVSWYQQALGQGPQFIFQYYREEENGRGNFPPRFSGLQFPNYSSELNVNALELDDSALYLCASSLATSGTAQYFGPGTRLLVL.

This clonotype was observed at least ten times. The V gene is TRBV20-1, the J gene TRBJ2-1; perhaps TRBD2 as D (5 bases). Deletions cut 4 bases from V and 5 bases from J, with 12 bases between. CDR3 length: 13 residues. Germline CDR1 and CDR2: DFQATT and SNEGSKA (reference sequence). CDR3 nucleotide sequence: TGCAGTGCTACTAGCTGGCGAGACAATGAGCAGTTCTTC. Its protein is CSATSWRDNEQFF.

This clonotype was detected only a few times. The V gene is TRBV18, the J gene TRBJ2-7; 7 bases fit TRBD2. Germline V CDR1 and CDR2: KGHSH, LQKENI. CDR3 length: 13 amino acids. The ends lost 6 bases at V and 3 bases at J; junction bases unmatched: 5. The CDR3 here is CASSRREVYEQYF. The CDR3, as DNA: TGTGCCAGCTCTCGTCGGGAGGTCTACGAGCAGTACTTC.

In its sample, this clonotype was seen many times. V gene TRBV2 combines with J gene TRBJ1-1; D possibly corresponds to TRBD1 (5 bases). V was clipped by 6 bases and J by 4 bases, with 15 bases between them. The CDR3 runs to 14 residues. Germline V gives CDR1 SNHLY, CDR2 FYNNEI. The CDR3 loop is CASRGGGGGTEAFF. As DNA, the CDR3 is TGTGCCAGCAGGGGAGGTGGGGGGGGCACTGAAGCTTTCTTT.

This clonotype was observed at least ten times. This sequence joins TRBV13 and TRBJ2-1, with D possibly TRBD2 on 6 matching bases. V was trimmed by 0 bases and J by 0 bases, leaving 9 bases between them. CDR3 length: 16 amino acids. In germline, CDR1 is PRHDT, CDR2 FYEKMQ (reference sequence). The CDR3 DNA is TGTGCCAGCAGCTTAGGACCCGGGGGCTCCTACAATGAGCAGTTCTTC. Its protein is CASSLGPGGSYNEQFF.

In this sample, this clonotype turned up many times. The gene calls are TRBV7-8 and TRBJ1-5; the D gene is possibly TRBD1 (6 bases). This CDR3 has 20 amino acids. Trimming stripped 3 bases from V and 3 bases from J, with 27 bases between. CDR1 SGHVS and CDR2 FQNEAQ come from the germline V gene. The CDR3: CASSFKAVWSGVSLNQPQHF. The CDR3 DNA is TGTGCCAGCAGCTTCAAAGCGGTTTGGTCAGGGGTAAGCCTCAATCAGCCCCAGCATTTT.

There are many counts of this clonotype. The chain couples TRBV7-9 to TRBJ2-7; TRBD2 matches 8 bases. The CDR3 has 14 residues. V lost 4 bases, J lost 5 bases, and 7 bases stayed unmatched. Germline CDR1 is SEHNR and CDR2 is FQNEAQ (reference sequence). In nucleotides, the CDR3 is TGTGCCAGCAGCTGGGGACTAGACCAGAACGAGCAGTACTTC. It translates to CASSWGLDQNEQYF. The whole variable domain, remainder taken from reference TRBV7-9 and TRBJ2-7, is DTGVSQNPRHKITKRGQNVTFRCDPISEHNRLYWYRQTLGQGPEFLTYFQNEAQLEKSRLLSDRFSAERPKGSFSTLEIQRTEQGDSAMYLCASSWGLDQNEQYFGPGTRLTVT.

This clonotype has ten or more counts. This sequence joins TRBV28 and TRBJ2-3, with 9 bases identical to TRBD1. This CDR3 has 18 amino acids. Germline loops: CDR1 MDHEN, CDR2 SYDVKM. V lost 3 bases to trimming and J lost 2 bases; unmatched junction nucleotides: 12. The CDR3 loop is CASSLQPYGTGTTDTQYF. As DNA, the CDR3 is TGTGCCAGCAGTTTGCAACCCTACGGGACAGGGACCACAGATACGCAGTATTTT.

In the case of this clonotype: A single base separates this from a much larger clone, so it may be a read error. The CDR3 here is CASSGPGTGQFF. In DNA form, the CDR3 reads TGTGCCAGCAGTGGACCCGGGACAGGGCAGTTCTTC. The chain links TRBV13 to TRBJ2-1, with 8 bases lining up with TRBD1. CDR1 and CDR2 from the germline V gene are PRHDT and FYEKMQ (reference sequence). V lost 6 bases and J lost 12; bases outside the gene matches: 7. This CDR3 has 12 amino acids.

This clonotype was counted at least ten times. J is TRBJ2-3 and V is TRBV27; D is undetermined. The V end was cut by 6 bases, the J end by 3 bases, with 10 bases between. The CDR3 extends over 13 amino acids. Per germline, CDR1 MNHEY and CDR2 SMNVEV (reference sequence). CDR3 region: CASSRYGTDTQYF. CDR3 DNA sequence: TGTGCCAGCAGCCGCTACGGGACAGATACGCAGTATTTT.

Many counts were recorded for this clonotype. The chain joins TRBV20-1 to TRBJ2-7; D is ambiguous. This CDR3 has 13 residues. The V and J ends lost 3 bases and 2 bases respectively, with 11 bases between them. Looked up from germline, CDR1 is DFQATT and CDR2 is SNEGSKA (reference sequence). CDR3: CSARPPVAYEQYF. The CDR3 region has the DNA TGCAGTGCTAGGCCCCCTGTAGCCTACGAGCAGTACTTC.

This clonotype was detected many times. The J gene is TRBJ1-2, the V gene TRBV5-1, with D perhaps TRBD1 (6 bases). Trimming shortened V by 3 bases and J by 6 bases, and 12 bases separated the two germline ends. This CDR3 is built from 13 residues. Germline values: CDR1 SGHRS, CDR2 YFSETQ. In DNA, the CDR3 is TGCGCCAGCAGCTGGCCGGGGGCGAATGGCTACACCTTC. It yields the protein CASSWPGANGYTF.

There are many counts of this clonotype. This sequence joins TRBV7-8 and TRBJ2-1; 7 positions agree with TRBD2. J was trimmed by 9 bases and V by 4 bases; bases with no gene match: 6. CDR3 length: 13 amino acids. Per the germline V gene, CDR1 is SGHVS and CDR2 is FQNEAQ. CDR3 in amino acids: CASSSQGGAEQFF. The CDR3 DNA reads TGTGCCAGCAGCTCCCAGGGAGGGGCTGAGCAGTTCTTC.

This clonotype was observed many times. The V gene is TRBV5-1, the J gene TRBJ2-7; perhaps TRBD2 as D (6 bases). This CDR3 has 14 residues. Germline CDR1 and CDR2: SGHRS and YFSETQ. Deletions cut 0 bases from V and 3 bases from J, with 10 bases between. The CDR3 coding sequence is TGCGCCAGCAGCTTGGCCGGAGGGCTCTACGAGCAGTACTTC. It is translated as CASSLAGGLYEQYF.

The chain couples TRBV28 to TRBJ2-2; D not resolved. Germline lookup yields CDR1 MDHEN and CDR2 SYDVKM. V lost 8 bases to trimming and J lost 1 base, with 8 bases between them. CDR3 length equals 13 residues. The CDR3, as DNA: TGTGCCAGCGGATCACAGAACACCGGGGAGCTGTTTTTT. Translating it yields CASGSQNTGELFF.

This chain joins TRBV4-2 and TRBJ1-1, with D hard to call. The V gene's germline CDR1 is LGHNA and CDR2 YNFKEQ. The CDR3 runs 14 residues. V was trimmed by 1 base and J by 5 bases, leaving 11 bases between them. CDR3 nucleotide sequence: TGTGCCAGCAGCCAAGTCCCGGTGGATACTGAAGCTTTCTTT. Translated, it gives CASSQVPVDTEAFF.

To note about this clonotype: A much bigger clone sits one base away, suggesting this may be a read error. This sequence joins TRBV7-2 and TRBJ2-7; 12 bases are a match to TRBD2. The CDR3 totals 17 residues. Germline CDR1 reads SGHTA; CDR2 reads FQGNSA. The CDR3 coding sequence is TGTGCCAGCAGCTCGTCACTAGCGGGAGGCATGACGTACGAGGAGTACTTC. Protein: CASSSSLAGGMTYEEYF.